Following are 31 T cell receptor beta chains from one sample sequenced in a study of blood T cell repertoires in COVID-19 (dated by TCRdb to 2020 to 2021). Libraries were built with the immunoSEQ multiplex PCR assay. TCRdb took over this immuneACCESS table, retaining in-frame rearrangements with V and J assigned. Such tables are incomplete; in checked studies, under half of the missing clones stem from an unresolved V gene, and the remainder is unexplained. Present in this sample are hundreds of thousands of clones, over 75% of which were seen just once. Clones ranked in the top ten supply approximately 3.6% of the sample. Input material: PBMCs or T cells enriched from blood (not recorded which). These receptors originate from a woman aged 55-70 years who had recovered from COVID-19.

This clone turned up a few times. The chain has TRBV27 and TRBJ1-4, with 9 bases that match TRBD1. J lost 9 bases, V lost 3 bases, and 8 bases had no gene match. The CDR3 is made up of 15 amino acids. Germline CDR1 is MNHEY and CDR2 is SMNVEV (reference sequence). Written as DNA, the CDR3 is TGTGCCAGCAGTTTCAATAACAGGGGGCATCAAAAACTGTTTTTT. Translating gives CASSFNNRGHQKLFF.

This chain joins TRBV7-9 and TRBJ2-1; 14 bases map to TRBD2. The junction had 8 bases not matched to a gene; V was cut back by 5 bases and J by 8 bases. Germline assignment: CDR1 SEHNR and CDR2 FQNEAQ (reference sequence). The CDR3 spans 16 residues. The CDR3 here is CASSPTGLAGADEQFF. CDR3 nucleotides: TGTGCCAGCAGCCCTACGGGACTAGCGGGAGCAGATGAGCAGTTCTTC. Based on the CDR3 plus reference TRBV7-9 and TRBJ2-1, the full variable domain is DTGVSQNPRHKITKRGQNVTFRCDPISEHNRLYWYRQTLGQGPEFLTYFQNEAQLEKSRLLSDRFSAERPKGSFSTLEIQRTEQGDSAMYLCASSPTGLAGADEQFFGPGTRLTVL.

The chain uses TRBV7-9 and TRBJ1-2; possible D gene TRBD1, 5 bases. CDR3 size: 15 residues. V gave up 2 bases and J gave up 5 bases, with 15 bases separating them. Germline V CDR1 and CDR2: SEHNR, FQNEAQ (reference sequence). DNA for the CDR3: TGTGCCAGCAGCTTAACGACAGCCCTGAGGTATGGCTACACCTTC. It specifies CASSLTTALRYGYTF. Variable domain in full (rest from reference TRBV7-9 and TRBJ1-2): DTGVSQNPRHKITKRGQNVTFRCDPISEHNRLYWYRQTLGQGPEFLTYFQNEAQLEKSRLLSDRFSAERPKGSFSTLEIQRTEQGDSAMYLCASSLTTALRYGYTFGSGTRLTVV.

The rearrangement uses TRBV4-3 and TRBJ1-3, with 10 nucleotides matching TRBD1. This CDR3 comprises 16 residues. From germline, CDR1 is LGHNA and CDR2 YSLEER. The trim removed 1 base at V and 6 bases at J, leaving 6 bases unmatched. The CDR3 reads CASSQGDRGNSNTIYF. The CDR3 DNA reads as TGCGCCAGCAGCCAAGGGGACAGGGGAAATTCAAACACCATATATTTT.

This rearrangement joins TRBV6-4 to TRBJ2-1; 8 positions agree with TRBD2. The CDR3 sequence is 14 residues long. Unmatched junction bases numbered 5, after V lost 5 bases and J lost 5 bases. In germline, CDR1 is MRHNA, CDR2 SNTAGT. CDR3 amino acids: CASSLSGSHNEQFF. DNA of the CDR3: TGTGCCAGCAGTTTAAGCGGGAGCCACAATGAGCAGTTCTTC.

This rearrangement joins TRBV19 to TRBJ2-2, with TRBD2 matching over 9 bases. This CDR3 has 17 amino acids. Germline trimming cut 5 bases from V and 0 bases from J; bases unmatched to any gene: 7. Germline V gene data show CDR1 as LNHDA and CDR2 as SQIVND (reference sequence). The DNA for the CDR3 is TGTGCCAGTAGTCCCTTGGCTAGCGGGGCGAACACCGGGGAGCTGTTTTTT. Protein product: CASSPLASGANTGELFF.

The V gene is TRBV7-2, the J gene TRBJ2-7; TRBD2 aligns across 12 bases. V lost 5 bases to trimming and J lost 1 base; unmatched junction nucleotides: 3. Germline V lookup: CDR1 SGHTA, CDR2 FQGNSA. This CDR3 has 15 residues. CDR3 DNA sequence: TGTGCCAGCAGCGCTAGCGGGGGGGCTTCCTACGAGCAGTACTTC. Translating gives CASSASGGASYEQYF.

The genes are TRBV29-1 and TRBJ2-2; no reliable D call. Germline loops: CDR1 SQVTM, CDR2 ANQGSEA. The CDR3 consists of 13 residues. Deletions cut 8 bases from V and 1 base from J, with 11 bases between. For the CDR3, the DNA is TGCAGCTACTATTATGAGAACACCGGGGAGCTGTTTTTT. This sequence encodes CSYYYENTGELFF.

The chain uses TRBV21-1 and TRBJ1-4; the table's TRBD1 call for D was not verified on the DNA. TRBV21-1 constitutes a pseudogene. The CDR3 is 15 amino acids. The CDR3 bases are TGTGCCAGCATATTAAGGGGGTCAGCTAATGAAAAACTGTTTTTT. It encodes CASILRGSANEKLFF.

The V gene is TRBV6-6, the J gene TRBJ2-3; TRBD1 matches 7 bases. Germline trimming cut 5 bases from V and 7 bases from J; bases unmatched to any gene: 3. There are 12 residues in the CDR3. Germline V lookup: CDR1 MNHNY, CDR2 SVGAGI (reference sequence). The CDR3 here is CASSLQGNTQYF. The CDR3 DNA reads TGTGCCAGCAGTCTACAGGGGAATACGCAGTATTTT.

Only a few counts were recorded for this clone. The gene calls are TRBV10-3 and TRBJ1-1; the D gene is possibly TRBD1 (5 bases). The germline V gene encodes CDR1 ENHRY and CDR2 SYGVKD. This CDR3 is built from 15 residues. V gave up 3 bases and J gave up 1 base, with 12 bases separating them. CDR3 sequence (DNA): TGTGCCATCAGTGATGGCGACAGAAAGAACACTGAAGCTTTCTTT. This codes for CAISDGDRKNTEAFF.

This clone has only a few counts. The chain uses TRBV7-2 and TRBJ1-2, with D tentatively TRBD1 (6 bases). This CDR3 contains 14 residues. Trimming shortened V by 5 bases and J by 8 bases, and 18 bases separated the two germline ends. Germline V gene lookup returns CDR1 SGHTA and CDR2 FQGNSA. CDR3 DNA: TGTGCCAGCAGCATCCAGGGGTCGGCTAGGGGCTACACCTTC. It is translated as CASSIQGSARGYTF.

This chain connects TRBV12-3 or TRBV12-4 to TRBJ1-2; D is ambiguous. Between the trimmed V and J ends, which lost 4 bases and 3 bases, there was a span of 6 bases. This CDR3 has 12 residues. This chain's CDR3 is CASSSQYYGYTF. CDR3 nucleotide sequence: TGTGCCAGCAGTTCCCAATACTATGGCTACACCTTC.

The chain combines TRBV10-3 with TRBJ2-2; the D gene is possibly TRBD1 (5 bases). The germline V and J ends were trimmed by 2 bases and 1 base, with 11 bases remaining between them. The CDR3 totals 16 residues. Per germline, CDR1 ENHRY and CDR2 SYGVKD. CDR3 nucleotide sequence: TGTGCCATCAGTGAGAGGGGTGACAGGAACACCGGGGAGCTGTTTTTT. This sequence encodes CAISERGDRNTGELFF.

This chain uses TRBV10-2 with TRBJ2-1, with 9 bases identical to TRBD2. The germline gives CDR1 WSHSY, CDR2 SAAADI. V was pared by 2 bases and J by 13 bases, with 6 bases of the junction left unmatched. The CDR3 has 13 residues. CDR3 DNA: TGCGCCAGCAGTGAGGGGGTCGGGACTAGCCAGTTCTTC. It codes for CASSEGVGTSQFF.

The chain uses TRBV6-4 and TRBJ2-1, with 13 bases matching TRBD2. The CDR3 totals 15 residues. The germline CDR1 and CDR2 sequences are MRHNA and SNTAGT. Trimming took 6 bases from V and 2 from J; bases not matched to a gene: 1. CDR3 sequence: CASRGLAGPYNEQFF. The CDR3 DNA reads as TGTGCCAGCAGGGGACTAGCGGGGCCCTACAATGAGCAGTTCTTC.

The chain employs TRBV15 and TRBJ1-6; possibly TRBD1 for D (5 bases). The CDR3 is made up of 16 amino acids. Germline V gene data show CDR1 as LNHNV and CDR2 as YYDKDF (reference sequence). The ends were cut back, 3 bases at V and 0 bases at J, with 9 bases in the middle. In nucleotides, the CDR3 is TGTGCCACCAGCAGCCCCCAGGGCTCCTATAATTCACCCCTCCACTTT. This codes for CATSSPQGSYNSPLHF. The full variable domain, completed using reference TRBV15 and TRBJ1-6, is DAMVIQNPRYQVTQFGKPVTLSCSQTLNHNVMYWYQQKSSQAPKLLFHYYDKDFNNEADTPDNFQSRRPNTSFCFLDIRSPGLGDTAMYLCATSSPQGSYNSPLHFGNGTRLTVT.

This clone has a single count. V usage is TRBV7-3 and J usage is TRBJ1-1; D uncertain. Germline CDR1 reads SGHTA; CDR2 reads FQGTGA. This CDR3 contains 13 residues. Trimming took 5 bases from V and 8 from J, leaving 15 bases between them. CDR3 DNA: TGTGCCAGCAGCCCCCTAGGCGACCGCGAAGCTTTCTTT. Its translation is CASSPLGDREAFF. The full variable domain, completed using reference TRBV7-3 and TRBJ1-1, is GAGVSQTPSNKVTEKGKYVELRCDPISGHTALYWYRQSLGQGPEFLIYFQGTGAADDSGLPNDRFFAVRPEGSVSTLKIQRTERGDSAVYLCASSPLGDREAFFGQGTRLTVV.

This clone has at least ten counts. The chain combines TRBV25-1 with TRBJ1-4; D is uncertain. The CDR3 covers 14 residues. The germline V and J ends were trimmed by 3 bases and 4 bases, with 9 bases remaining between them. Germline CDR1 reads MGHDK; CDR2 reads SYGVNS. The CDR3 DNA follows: TGTGCCAGCAGTGACCCAGGTCTTAATGAAAAACTGTTTTTT. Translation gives CASSDPGLNEKLFF.

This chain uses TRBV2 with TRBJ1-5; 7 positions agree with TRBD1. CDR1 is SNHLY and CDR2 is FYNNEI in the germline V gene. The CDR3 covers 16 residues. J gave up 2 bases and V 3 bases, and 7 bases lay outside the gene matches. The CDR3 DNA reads TGTGCCAGCAGTGACACCACAGGGACAGGCAATCAGCCCCAGCATTTT. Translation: CASSDTTGTGNQPQHF.

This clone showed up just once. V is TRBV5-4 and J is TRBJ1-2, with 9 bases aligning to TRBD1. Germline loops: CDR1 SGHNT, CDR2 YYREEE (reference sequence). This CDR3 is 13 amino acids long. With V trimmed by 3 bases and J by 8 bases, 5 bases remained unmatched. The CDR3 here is CASSSGTGMGYTF. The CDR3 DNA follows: TGTGCCAGCAGCTCAGGGACAGGGATGGGCTACACCTTC.

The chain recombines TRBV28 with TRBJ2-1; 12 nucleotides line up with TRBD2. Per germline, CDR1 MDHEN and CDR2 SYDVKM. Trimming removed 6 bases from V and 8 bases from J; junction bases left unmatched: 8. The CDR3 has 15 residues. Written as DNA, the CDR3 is TGTGCCAGCAGACCCGGACTAGCGGGGAGGGATGAGCAGTTCTTC. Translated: CASRPGLAGRDEQFF.

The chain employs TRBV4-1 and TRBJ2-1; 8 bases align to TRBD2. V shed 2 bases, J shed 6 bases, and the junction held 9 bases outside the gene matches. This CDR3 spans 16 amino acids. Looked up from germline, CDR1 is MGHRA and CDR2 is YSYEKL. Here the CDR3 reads CASSQQLGGAGNEQFF. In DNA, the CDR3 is TGCGCCAGCAGCCAACAACTCGGGGGGGCGGGCAATGAGCAGTTCTTC.

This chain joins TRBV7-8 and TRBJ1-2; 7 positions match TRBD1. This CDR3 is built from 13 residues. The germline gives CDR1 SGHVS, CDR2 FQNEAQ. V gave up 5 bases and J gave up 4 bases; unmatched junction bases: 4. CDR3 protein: CASSMGQIYGYTF. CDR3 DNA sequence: TGTGCCAGCAGCATGGGACAGATCTATGGCTACACCTTC.

The CDR3 loop reads CASGTPGGLGETQYF. CDR3 coding DNA: TGTGCTAGTGGCACCCCGGGGGGGCTAGGAGAGACCCAGTACTTC. This sequence joins TRBV12-5 and TRBJ2-5, with 8 bases matching TRBD2. CDR1 and CDR2 (germline): LGHNT, FRNRAP. This CDR3 spans 15 amino acids. The V segment lost 6 bases and the J segment 4 bases; nucleotides outside the gene matches: 10.

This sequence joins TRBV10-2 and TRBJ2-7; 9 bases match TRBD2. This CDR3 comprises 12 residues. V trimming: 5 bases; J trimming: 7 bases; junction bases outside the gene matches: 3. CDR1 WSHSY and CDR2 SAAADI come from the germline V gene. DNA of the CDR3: TGCGCCAGCAGTCTAGCGGGAAGGGAGCAGTACTTC. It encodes CASSLAGREQYF.

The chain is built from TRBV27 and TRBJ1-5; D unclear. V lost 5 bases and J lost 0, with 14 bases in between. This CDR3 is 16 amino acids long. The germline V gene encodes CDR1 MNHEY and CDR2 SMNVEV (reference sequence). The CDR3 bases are TGTGCCAGCAGTCAATTGGGCCACAATAGCAATCAGCCCCAGCATTTT. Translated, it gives CASSQLGHNSNQPQHF.

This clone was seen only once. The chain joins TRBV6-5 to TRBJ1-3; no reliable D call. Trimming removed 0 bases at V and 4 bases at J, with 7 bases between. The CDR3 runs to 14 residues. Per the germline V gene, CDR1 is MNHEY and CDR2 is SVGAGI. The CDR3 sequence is CASSYSTGGNTIYF. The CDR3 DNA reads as TGTGCCAGCAGTTACTCGACGGGAGGAAACACCATATATTTT.

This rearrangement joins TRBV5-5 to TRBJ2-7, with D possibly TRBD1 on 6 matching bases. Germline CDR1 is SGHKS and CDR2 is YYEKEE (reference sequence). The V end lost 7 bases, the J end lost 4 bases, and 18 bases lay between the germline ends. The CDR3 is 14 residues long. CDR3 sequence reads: CASLRPGQQYEQYF. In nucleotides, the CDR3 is TGTGCCAGCCTCAGGCCGGGACAACAATACGAGCAGTACTTC. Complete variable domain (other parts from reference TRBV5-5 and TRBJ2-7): DAGVTQSPTHLIKTRGQQVTLRCSPISGHKSVSWYQQVLGQGPQFIFQYYEKEERGRGNFPDRFSARQFPNYSSELNVNALLLGDSALYLCASLRPGQQYEQYFGPGTRLTVT.

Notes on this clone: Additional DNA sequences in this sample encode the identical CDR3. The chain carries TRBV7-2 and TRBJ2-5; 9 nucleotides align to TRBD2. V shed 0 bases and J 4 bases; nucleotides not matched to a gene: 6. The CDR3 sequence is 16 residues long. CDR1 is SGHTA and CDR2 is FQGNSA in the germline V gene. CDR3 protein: CASSLASAGGLETQYF. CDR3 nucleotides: TGTGCCAGCAGCTTAGCCTCGGCGGGGGGGCTAGAGACCCAGTACTTC.

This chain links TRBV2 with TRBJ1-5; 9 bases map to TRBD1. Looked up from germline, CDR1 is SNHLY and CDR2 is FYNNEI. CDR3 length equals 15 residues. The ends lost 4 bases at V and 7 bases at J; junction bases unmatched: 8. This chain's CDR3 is CASSVQDRGGQPQHF. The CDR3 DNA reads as TGTGCCAGCAGTGTCCAGGACAGGGGCGGCCAGCCCCAGCATTTT.